This T cell receptor (beta chain) was recovered during a study of tumor-infiltrating lymphocytes in primary liver carcinoma. Study details: Sequenced samples came back with roughly 3.5 to 7.13 million productive TCRbeta reads, and the counts looked alike across tissue types. Study observations and caveats: Tumor tissue displayed a significantly greater top-250-clone fraction than blood (p = 0.039). The study found tumor-adjacent and tumor-blood pairs overlapped less than tumor region pairs.

Blood RNA was derived from unsorted whole blood, and germline DNA was extracted too. Prior to surgery, roughly 4 milliliters of peripheral blood were drawn. From roughly 0.55 ug of total RNA, TCR beta-specific cDNA was reverse-transcribed using a constant-region primer. Generation of the TCR beta libraries relied on three nested multiplex PCR rounds using slightly modified ARM-PCR. TRBV1-TRBV30 forward primers paired with a C-beta reverse primer drove the first two PCR rounds, about 9 cycles each. TCRdb re-called the multiplex PCR reads with MiXCR, one entry per CDR3 protein. In the table there are approximately 330,000 distinct CDR3 sequences, approximately 64% of which are singletons. This clonotype occurred a few times. Its target is not known. V lost 3 bases and J lost 6, with 19 bases in between. CDR1 SGHKS and CDR2 YYEKEE come from the germline V gene (reference sequence). The CDR3 is 15 amino acids.

The sequenced sample consisted of peripheral blood. This receptor was identified in a man aged 35 to 55 with primary liver carcinoma and hepatitis B virus infection. The rearrangement uses TRBV5-5 and TRBJ2-7; D may be TRBD2 (7 bases). The CDR3 DNA is TGTGCCAGCAGCTATAGCGGAGGGGGGGCATCCGAGCAGTACTTC. It specifies CASSYSGGGASEQYF. The full variable domain, rest sourced from reference TRBV5-5 and TRBJ2-7, is DAGVTQSPTHLIKTRGQQVTLRCSPISGHKSVSWYQQVLGQGPQFIFQYYEKEERGRGNFPDRFSARQFPNYSSELNVNALLLGDSALYLCASSYSGGGASEQYFGPGTRLTVT.